A selection of T cell receptor beta chains follows, all from one sample in a study of OX40 agonist ivuxolimab in advanced cancers. Sequenced by immunoSEQ multiplex PCR; TCRdb stores in-frame clones only, minus some. Of some 31,000 clones in the sample, approximately 90% were seen once. Here the sequenced sample was CD4+ or CD8+ T cells sorted from blood, taken in a trial of the OX40 agonist ivuxolimab. These receptors were taken from an adult with an advanced solid tumor such as melanoma, head and neck, liver or kidney cancer. CDR3s include the opening cysteine and the closing phenylalanine or tryptophan. Fields, in order: clone size, D gene, V gene, J gene, CDR3 protein, CDR3 DNA. A D gene is named only where the DNA matches it firmly. The size field is filled for only some rows; it gives once, few, many or a size class.

size: .
D: .
V: TRBV5-1
J: TRBJ2-3
CDR3: CASSLTLGRGGGDTQYF
DNA: TGCGCCAGCAGCTTGACCCTTGGGAGGGGGGGCGGAGATACGCAGTATTTT

size: .
D: TRBD2
V: TRBV30
J: TRBJ2-7
CDR3: CAWGLGGGHEQYF
DNA: TGTGCCTGGGGTCTCGGGGGGGGCCACGAGCAGTACTTC

size: .
D: TRBD2
V: TRBV4-3
J: TRBJ2-1
CDR3: CASSQDPTSFNEQFF
DNA: TGCGCCAGCAGCCAAGACCCGACTAGCTTCAATGAGCAGTTCTTC

size: .
D: .
V: TRBV4-2
J: TRBJ2-7
CDR3: CASSQEGLWGYEQYF
DNA: TGTGCCAGCAGCCAAGAAGGCTTGTGGGGCTACGAGCAGTACTTC

size: .
D: TRBD1
V: TRBV30
J: TRBJ1-4
CDR3: CAWTGGTGKVEKLFF
DNA: TGTGCCTGGACGGGAGGGACAGGGAAAGTTGAAAAACTGTTTTTT

size: .
D: TRBD2
V: TRBV2
J: TRBJ2-7
CDR3: CASSEGTSGRYEQYF
DNA: TGTGCCAGCAGTGAGGGGACTAGCGGGAGGTACGAGCAGTACTTC

size: .
D: .
V: TRBV19
J: TRBJ2-1
CDR3: CASSIGGNEQFF
DNA: TGTGCCAGTAGTATCGGCGGGAATGAGCAGTTCTTC

size: .
D: .
V: TRBV7-9
J: TRBJ1-1
CDR3: CASKVELNTEAFF
DNA: TGTGCCAGCAAGGTAGAACTGAACACTGAAGCTTTCTTT

size: large
D: TRBD2
V: TRBV7-2
J: TRBJ2-5
CDR3: CASSFASGGGAQYF
DNA: TGTGCCAGCAGCTTCGCTAGCGGGGGGGGAGCCCAGTACTTC

size: .
D: TRBD2
V: TRBV28
J: TRBJ2-1
CDR3: CASSLGGNEQFF
DNA: TGTGCCAGCAGTTTGGGGGGGAATGAGCAGTTCTTC

size: once
D: .
V: TRBV25-1
J: TRBJ2-2
CDR3: CASSVWQSGELFF
DNA: TGTGCCAGCAGTGTATGGCAGTCCGGGGAGCTGTTTTTT

size: .
D: .
V: TRBV23-1
J: TRBJ1-2
CDR3: CASPPPRRLILEGYGYTF
DNA: TGCGCCAGCCCCCCCCCTCGCAGGCTAATATTAGAGGGGTATGGCTACACCTTC

size: .
D: TRBD1
V: TRBV19
J: TRBJ1-1
CDR3: CASDSDRSNTEAFF
DNA: TGTGCCAGCGATTCGGACAGGTCGAACACTGAAGCTTTCTTT

size: .
D: TRBD1
V: TRBV18
J: TRBJ2-7
CDR3: CASSPKTGGMSYEQYF
DNA: TGTGCCAGCTCACCCAAGACAGGGGGTATGAGTTACGAGCAGTACTTC

size: .
D: TRBD1
V: TRBV18
J: TRBJ1-2
CDR3: CASSPVGQGHYGYTF
DNA: TGTGCCAGCTCACCTGTAGGACAGGGACACTATGGCTACACCTTC

size: .
D: .
V: TRBV10-3
J: TRBJ1-4
CDR3: CAISEFASNEKLFF
DNA: TGTGCCATCAGTGAATTCGCCTCTAATGAAAAACTGTTTTTT

size: .
D: .
V: TRBV29-1
J: TRBJ2-1
CDR3: CSAKGTSPTSSYNEQFF
DNA: TGCAGCGCCAAGGGTACTAGCCCGACAAGCTCCTACAATGAGCAGTTCTTC

size: .
D: TRBD1
V: TRBV7-9
J: TRBJ1-1
CDR3: CASSPTGGRGTEAFF
DNA: TGTGCCAGCAGCCCAACAGGGGGCCGGGGAACTGAAGCTTTCTTT

size: .
D: TRBD1
V: TRBV30
J: TRBJ1-5
CDR3: CAWSGTGSNQPQHF
DNA: TGTGCCTGGAGTGGGACAGGAAGCAATCAGCCCCAGCATTTT

size: .
D: TRBD1
V: TRBV27
J: TRBJ1-2
CDR3: CASSPTPPGQGNYGYTF
DNA: TGTGCCAGCAGCCCTACCCCCCCGGGACAGGGGAACTATGGCTACACCTTC

size: .
D: .
V: TRBV9
J: TRBJ1-1
CDR3: CASSPWGNTEAFF
DNA: TGTGCCAGCAGCCCTTGGGGGAACACTGAAGCTTTCTTT

size: .
D: .
V: TRBV9
J: TRBJ1-4
CDR3: CASSVGPRGGTNEKLFF
DNA: TGTGCCAGCAGCGTAGGCCCCAGGGGTGGAACTAATGAAAAACTGTTTTTT

size: .
D: .
V: TRBV7-9
J: TRBJ2-1
CDR3: CASSFNEQFF
DNA: TGTGCCAGCAGCTTCAATGAGCAGTTCTTC

size: .
D: TRBD1
V: TRBV2
J: TRBJ1-1
CDR3: CAIEGGQGAYTEAFF
DNA: TGTGCCATCGAGGGGGGACAGGGAGCCTACACTGAAGCTTTCTTT

size: .
D: .
V: TRBV2
J: TRBJ1-1
CDR3: CAPFWGREENTEAFF
DNA: TGTGCCCCTTTCTGGGGGAGGGAAGAGAACACTGAAGCTTTCTTT

size: .
D: TRBD1
V: TRBV7-8
J: TRBJ1-1
CDR3: CASSQGQGSFF
DNA: TGTGCCAGCAGCCAGGGACAGGGGTCTTTCTTT

size: .
D: .
V: TRBV7-9
J: TRBJ2-2
CDR3: CASSLGYTGELFF
DNA: TGTGCCAGCAGCTTAGGGTACACCGGGGAGCTGTTTTTT

size: .
D: TRBD1
V: TRBV10-1
J: TRBJ1-1
CDR3: CASSETGVNTEAFF
DNA: TGCGCCAGCAGCGAGACAGGGGTGAACACTGAAGCTTTCTTT

size: once
D: TRBD2
V: TRBV4-3
J: TRBJ2-7
CDR3: CASSQFSGSSYEQYF
DNA: TGCGCCAGCAGCCAGTTTAGCGGGAGCTCCTACGAGCAGTACTTC

size: .
D: .
V: TRBV9
J: TRBJ2-1
CDR3: CASSVDRTTRLDEQFF
DNA: TGTGCCAGCAGCGTAGATAGGACTACCCGATTGGATGAGCAGTTCTTC

size: .
D: .
V: TRBV11-2
J: TRBJ1-3
CDR3: CASSLDRVAGNTIYF
DNA: TGTGCCAGCAGCTTAGATAGGGTTGCTGGAAACACCATATATTTT

size: .
D: .
V: TRBV20-1
J: TRBJ2-7
CDR3: CSAFEGGEQYF
DNA: TGCAGTGCCTTCGAGGGGGGCGAGCAGTACTTC

size: .
D: .
V: TRBV9
J: TRBJ2-5
CDR3: CASSVEGGDEETQYF
DNA: TGTGCCAGCAGCGTAGAAGGGGGGGATGAAGAGACCCAGTACTTC

size: .
D: TRBD1
V: TRBV28
J: TRBJ1-3
CDR3: CASSLLRQGGGNTIYF
DNA: TGTGCCAGCAGTTTATTGAGACAGGGAGGTGGAAACACCATATATTTT

size: .
D: .
V: TRBV28
J: TRBJ1-5
CDR3: CASSLDRSNQPQHF
DNA: TGTGCCAGCAGTCTTGACAGGTCCAATCAGCCCCAGCATTTT

size: .
D: .
V: TRBV21-1
J: TRBJ2-3
CDR3: CASSKRGPVDTQYF
DNA: TGTGCCAGCAGCAAAAGGGGGCCGGTTGATACGCAGTATTTT

size: .
D: .
V: TRBV4-3
J: TRBJ2-7
CDR3: CASSPSRGSLYEQYF
DNA: TGCGCCAGCAGCCCTTCTAGGGGGTCACTCTACGAGCAGTACTTC